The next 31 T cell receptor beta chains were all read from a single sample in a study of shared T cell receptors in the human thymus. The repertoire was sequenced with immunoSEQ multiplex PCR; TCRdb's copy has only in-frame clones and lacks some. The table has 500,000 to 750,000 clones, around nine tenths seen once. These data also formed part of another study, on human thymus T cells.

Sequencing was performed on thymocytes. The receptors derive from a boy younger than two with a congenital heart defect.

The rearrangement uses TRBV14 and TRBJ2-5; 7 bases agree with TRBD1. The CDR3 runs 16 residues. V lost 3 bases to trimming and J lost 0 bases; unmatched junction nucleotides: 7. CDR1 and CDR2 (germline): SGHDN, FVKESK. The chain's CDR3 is CASSQQDRTYQETQYF. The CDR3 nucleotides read TGTGCCAGCAGCCAGCAGGACAGGACCTACCAAGAGACCCAGTACTTC.

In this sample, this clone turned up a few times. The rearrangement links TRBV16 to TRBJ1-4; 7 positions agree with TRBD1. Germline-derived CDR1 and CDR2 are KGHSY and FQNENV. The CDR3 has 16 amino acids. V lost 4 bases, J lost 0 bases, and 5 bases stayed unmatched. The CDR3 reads CASSPEGQPTNEKLFF. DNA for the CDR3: TGTGCCAGCAGCCCTGAGGGACAGCCAACTAATGAAAAACTGTTTTTT.

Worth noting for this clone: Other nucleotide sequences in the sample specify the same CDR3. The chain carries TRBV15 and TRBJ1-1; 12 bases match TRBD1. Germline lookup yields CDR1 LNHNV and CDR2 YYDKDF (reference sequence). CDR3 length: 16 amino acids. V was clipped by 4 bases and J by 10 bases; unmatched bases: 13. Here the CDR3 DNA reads TGTGCCACCAGCACTTCTCCGGGACAGGGGGCAAGTGGAGCTTTCTTT. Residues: CATSTSPGQGASGAFF.

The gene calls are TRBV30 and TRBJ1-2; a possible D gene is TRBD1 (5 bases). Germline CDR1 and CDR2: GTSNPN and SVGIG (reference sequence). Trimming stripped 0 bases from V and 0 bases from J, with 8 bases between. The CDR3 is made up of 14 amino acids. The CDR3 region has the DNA TGTGCCTGGAGTGTACTCAGGGCTAACTATGGCTACACCTTC. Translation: CAWSVLRANYGYTF.

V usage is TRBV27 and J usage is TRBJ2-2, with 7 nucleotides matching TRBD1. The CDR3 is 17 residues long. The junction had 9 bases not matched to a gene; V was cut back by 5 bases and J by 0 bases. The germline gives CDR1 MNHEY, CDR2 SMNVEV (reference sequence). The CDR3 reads CASSPVRDRPNTGELFF. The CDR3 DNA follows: TGTGCCAGCAGTCCCGTCCGGGACAGACCGAACACCGGGGAGCTGTTTTTT.

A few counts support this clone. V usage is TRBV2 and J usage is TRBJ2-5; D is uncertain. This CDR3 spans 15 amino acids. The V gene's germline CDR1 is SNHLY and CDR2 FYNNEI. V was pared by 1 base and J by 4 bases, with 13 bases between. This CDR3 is CASSEGLVNRETQYF. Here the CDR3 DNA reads TGTGCCAGCAGTGAAGGGCTAGTGAATAGAGAGACCCAGTACTTC.

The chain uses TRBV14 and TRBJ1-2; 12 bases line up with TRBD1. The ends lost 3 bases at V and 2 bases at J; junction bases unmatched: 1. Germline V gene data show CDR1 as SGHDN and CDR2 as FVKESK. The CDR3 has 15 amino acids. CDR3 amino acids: CASSQGTGGNYGYTF. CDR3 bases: TGTGCCAGCAGCCAGGGGACAGGGGGCAACTATGGCTACACCTTC.

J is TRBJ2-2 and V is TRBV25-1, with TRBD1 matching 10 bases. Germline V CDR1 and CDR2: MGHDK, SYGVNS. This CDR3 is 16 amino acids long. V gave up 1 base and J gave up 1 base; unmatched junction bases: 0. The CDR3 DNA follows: TGTGCCAGCAGTGAATGGGACAGGGGGAACACCGGGGAGCTGTTTTTT. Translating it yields CASSEWDRGNTGELFF.

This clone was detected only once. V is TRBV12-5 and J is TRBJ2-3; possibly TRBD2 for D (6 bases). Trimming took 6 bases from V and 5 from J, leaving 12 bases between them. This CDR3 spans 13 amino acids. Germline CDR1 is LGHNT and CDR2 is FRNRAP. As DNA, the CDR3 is TGTGCTAGTGGCCGGGAGTGGAAAGATACGCAGTATTTT. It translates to CASGREWKDTQYF. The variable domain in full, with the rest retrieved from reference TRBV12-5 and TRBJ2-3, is DARVTQTPRHKVTEMGQEVTMRCQPILGHNTVFWYRQTMMQGLELLAYFRNRAPLDDSGMPKDRFSAEMPDATLATLKIQPSEPRDSAVYFCASGREWKDTQYFGPGTRLTVL.

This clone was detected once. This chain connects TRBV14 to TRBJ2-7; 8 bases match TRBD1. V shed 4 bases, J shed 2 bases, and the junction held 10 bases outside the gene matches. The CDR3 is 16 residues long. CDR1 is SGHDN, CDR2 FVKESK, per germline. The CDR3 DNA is TGTGCCAGCAGCCTCGTCTTCCGGGACAGGCCCTACGAGCAGTACTTC. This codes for CASSLVFRDRPYEQYF. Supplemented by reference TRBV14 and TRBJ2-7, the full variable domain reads EAGVTQFPSHSVIEKGQTVTLRCDPISGHDNLYWYRRVMGKEIKFLLHFVKESKQDESGMPNNRFLAERTGGTYSTLKVQPAELEDSGVYFCASSLVFRDRPYEQYFGPGTRLTVT.

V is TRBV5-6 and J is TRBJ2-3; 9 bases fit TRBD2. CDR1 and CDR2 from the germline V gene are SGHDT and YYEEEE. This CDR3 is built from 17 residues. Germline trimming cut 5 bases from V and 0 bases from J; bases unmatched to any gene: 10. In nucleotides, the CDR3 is TGTGCCAGCAGAATGTTGGCGGGAGGGCCCAGCACAGATACGCAGTATTTT. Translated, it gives CASRMLAGGPSTDTQYF.

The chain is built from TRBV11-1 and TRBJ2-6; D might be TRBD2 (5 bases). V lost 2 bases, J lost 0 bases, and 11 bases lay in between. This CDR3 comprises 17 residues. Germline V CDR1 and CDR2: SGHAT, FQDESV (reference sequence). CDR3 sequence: CASSLSLTSSGANVLTF. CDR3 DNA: TGTGCCAGCAGCTTATCCCTTACTAGCTCTGGGGCCAACGTCCTGACTTTC.

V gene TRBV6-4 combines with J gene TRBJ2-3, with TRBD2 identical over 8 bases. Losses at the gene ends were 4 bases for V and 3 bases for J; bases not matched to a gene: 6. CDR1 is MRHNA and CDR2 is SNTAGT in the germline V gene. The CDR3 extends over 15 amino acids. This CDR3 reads CASSAGREETDTQYF. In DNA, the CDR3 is TGTGCCAGCAGTGCCGGGCGGGAGGAAACAGATACGCAGTATTTT.

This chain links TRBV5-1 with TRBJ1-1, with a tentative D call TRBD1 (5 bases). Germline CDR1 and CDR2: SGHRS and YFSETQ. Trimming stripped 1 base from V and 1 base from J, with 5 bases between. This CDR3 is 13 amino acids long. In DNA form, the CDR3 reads TGCGCCAGCAGCTTGACAGGGAACACTGAAGCTTTCTTT. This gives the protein CASSLTGNTEAFF.

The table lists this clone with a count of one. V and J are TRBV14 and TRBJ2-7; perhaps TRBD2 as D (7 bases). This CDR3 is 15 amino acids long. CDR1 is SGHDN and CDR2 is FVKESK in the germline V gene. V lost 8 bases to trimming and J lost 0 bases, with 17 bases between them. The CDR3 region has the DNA TGTGCCAGCGGAGGGGGGGGGCTAGACTCCTACGAGCAGTACTTC. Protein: CASGGGGLDSYEQYF.

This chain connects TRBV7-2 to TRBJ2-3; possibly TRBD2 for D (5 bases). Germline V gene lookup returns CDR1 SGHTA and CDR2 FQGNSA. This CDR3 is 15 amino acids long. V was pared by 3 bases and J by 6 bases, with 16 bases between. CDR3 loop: CASSFFTRDPDTQYF. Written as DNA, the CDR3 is TGTGCCAGCAGCTTCTTCACTAGAGACCCCGATACGCAGTATTTT. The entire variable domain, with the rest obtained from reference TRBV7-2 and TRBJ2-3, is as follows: GAGVSQSPSNKVTEKGKDVELRCDPISGHTALYWYRQSLGQGLEFLIYFQGNSAPDKSGLPSDRFSAERTGGSVSTLTIQRTQQEDSAVYLCASSFFTRDPDTQYFGPGTRLTVL.

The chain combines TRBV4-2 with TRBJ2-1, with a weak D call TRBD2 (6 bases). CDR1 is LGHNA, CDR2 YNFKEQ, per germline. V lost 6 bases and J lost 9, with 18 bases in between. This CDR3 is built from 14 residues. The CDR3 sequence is CASSLAPGLSEQFF. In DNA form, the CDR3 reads TGTGCCAGCAGTCTCGCCCCGGGACTCAGTGAGCAGTTCTTC.

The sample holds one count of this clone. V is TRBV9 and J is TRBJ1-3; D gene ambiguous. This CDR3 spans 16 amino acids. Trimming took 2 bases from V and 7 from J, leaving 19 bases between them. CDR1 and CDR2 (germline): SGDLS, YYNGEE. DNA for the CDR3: TGTGCCAGCAGCGTCGGGAAGGGAGAAGATCCGAACACCATATATTTT. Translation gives CASSVGKGEDPNTIYF.

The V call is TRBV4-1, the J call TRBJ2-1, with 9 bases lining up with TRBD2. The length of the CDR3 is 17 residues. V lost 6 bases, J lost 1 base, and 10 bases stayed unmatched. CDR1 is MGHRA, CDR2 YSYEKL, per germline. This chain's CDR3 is CASSTGAREGSYNEQFF. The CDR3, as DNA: TGCGCCAGCAGTACCGGGGCGCGGGAGGGATCCTACAATGAGCAGTTCTTC.

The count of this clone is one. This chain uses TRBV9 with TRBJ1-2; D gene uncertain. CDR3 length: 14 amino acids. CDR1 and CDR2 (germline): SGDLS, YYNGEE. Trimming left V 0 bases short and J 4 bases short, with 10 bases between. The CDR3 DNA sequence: TGTGCCAGCAGCGTAGGTCGAACTAGCTATGGCTACACCTTC. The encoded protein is CASSVGRTSYGYTF.

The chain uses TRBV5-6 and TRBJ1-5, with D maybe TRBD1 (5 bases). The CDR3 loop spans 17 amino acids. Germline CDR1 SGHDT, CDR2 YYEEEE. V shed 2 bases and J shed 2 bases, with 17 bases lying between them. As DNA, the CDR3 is TGTGCCAGCAGCTTAGGGGTGGGGGGGATCGGCAATCAGCCCCAGCATTTT. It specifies CASSLGVGGIGNQPQHF.

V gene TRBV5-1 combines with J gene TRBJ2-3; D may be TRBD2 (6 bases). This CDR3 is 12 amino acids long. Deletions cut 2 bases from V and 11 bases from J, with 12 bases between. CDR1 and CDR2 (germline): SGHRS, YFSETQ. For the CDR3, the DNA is TGCGCCAGCAGCTTCGGGACTCTGGAGCAGTATTTT. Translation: CASSFGTLEQYF.

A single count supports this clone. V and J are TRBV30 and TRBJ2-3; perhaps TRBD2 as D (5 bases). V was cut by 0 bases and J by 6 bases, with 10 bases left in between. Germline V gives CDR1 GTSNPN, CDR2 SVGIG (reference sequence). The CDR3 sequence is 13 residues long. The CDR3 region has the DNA TGTGCCTGGAGTGTTGGCGGGCGGGATACGCAGTATTTT. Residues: CAWSVGGRDTQYF.

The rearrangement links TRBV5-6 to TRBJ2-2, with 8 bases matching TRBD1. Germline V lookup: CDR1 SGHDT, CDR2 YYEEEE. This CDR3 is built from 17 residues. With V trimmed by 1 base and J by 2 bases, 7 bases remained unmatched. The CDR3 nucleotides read TGTGCCAGCAGCTTGTCCGCAGGGGGCTATAACACCGGGGAGCTGTTTTTT. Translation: CASSLSAGGYNTGELFF.

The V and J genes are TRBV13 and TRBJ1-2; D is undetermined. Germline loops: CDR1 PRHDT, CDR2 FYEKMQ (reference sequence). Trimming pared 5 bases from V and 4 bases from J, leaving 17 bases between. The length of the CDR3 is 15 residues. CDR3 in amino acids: CASSPSSRRGYGYTF. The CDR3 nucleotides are TGTGCCAGCAGCCCTAGTTCCCGAAGAGGCTATGGCTACACCTTC.

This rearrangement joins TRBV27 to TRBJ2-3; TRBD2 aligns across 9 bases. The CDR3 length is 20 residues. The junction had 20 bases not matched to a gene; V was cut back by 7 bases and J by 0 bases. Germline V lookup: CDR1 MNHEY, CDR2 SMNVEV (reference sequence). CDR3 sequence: CASTPGASGIQPVSTDTQYF. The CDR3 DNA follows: TGTGCCAGCACCCCCGGGGCTAGCGGGATCCAACCCGTTAGCACAGATACGCAGTATTTT.

The CDR3 nucleotides are TGTGCCAGCAGCGTTCAAGACTACCACGACAATGAGCAGTTCTTC. Translated: CASSVQDYHDNEQFF. The rearrangement links TRBV9 to TRBJ2-1, with D possibly being TRBD2 (5 bases). The CDR3 has 15 residues. CDR1 is SGDLS, CDR2 YYNGEE, per germline. The V end was cut by 2 bases, the J end by 5 bases, with 14 bases between.

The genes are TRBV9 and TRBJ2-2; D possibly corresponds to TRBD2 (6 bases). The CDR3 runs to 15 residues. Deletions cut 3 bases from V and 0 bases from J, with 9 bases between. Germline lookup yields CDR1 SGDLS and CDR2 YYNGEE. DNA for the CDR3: TGTGCCAGCAGCGCCGGGACTCCGAACACCGGGGAGCTGTTTTTT. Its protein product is CASSAGTPNTGELFF.

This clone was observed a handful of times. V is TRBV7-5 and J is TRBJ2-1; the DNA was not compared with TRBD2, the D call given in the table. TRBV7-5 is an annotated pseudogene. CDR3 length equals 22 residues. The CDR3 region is CARTRLAGVCSISDHSYNEQFF. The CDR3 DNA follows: TGTGCCAGAACCCGACTAGCGGGAGTATGCTCTATCTCTGATCACTCCTACAATGAGCAGTTCTTC.

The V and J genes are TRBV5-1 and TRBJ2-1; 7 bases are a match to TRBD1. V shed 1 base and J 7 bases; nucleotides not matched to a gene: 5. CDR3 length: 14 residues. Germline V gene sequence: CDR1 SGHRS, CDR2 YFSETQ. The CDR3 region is CASSLIQGRNEQFF. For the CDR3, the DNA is TGCGCCAGCAGCTTGATACAGGGGCGGAATGAGCAGTTCTTC.

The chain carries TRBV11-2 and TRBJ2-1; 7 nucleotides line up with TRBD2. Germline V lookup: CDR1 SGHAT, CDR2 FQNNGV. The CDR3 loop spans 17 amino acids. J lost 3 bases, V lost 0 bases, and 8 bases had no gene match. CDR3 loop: CASSLECVGLRYNEQFF. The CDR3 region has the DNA TGTGCCAGCAGCTTAGAGTGTGTGGGACTACGCTACAATGAGCAGTTCTTC.